Below, 10 T cell receptor beta chains from the same sample are listed, as sequenced in a study of T-cell reconstitution after alpha-beta-depleted transplantation in children. A TCRbeta library incorporating unique molecular identifiers was prepared. TCRdb used MiXCR to reprocess the PCR reads, holding one entry per CDR3 protein. Counted here are about 340,000 distinct CDR3 sequences, 10% to 15% occurring once; the ten biggest clones make up roughly 4.3%. Sample: PBMCs, taken from the stem cell graft. These TCRs come from a human donor who donated a stem cell graft to a child with Fanconi anemia.

This clonotype was recorded a few times. The V call is TRBV6-1, the J call TRBJ2-1; D ambiguous. Germline V gene lookup returns CDR1 MNHNS and CDR2 SASEGT. Trimming pared 5 bases from V and 1 base from J, leaving 9 bases between. The CDR3 runs to 14 residues. The CDR3 DNA is TGTGCCAGCAGTACCAGCGTTTCCTACAATGAGCAGTTCTTC. Its translation: CASSTSVSYNEQFF.

The V and J genes are TRBV5-1 and TRBJ1-4, with 10 bases matching TRBD1. Germline V gives CDR1 SGHRS, CDR2 YFSETQ. The length of the CDR3 is 16 residues. Trimming took 2 bases from V and 8 from J; bases not matched to a gene: 9. The CDR3 coding sequence is TGCGCCAGCAGCTTCGCATCAGGACAGGGGGACGAAAAACTGTTTTTT. Translation: CASSFASGQGDEKLFF.

J is TRBJ2-1 and V is TRBV12-3 or TRBV12-4, with D perhaps TRBD2 (5 bases). The CDR3 has 15 amino acids. The V gene lost 4 bases and the J gene lost 2 bases, with 12 bases spanning the gap. The CDR3 DNA reads TGTGCCAGCAGTTCCCGGAGGCCCCCCTACAATGAGCAGTTCTTC. This sequence encodes CASSSRRPPYNEQFF.

Only a few counts were recorded for this clonotype. The chain uses TRBV29-1 and TRBJ2-7; D is uncertain. This CDR3 is 13 amino acids long. V was clipped by 4 bases and J by 5 bases, with 15 bases between them. In germline, CDR1 is SQVTM, CDR2 ANQGSEA. In nucleotides, the CDR3 is TGCAGCGTTGCCCATGGGTCCGCCAACGAGCAGTACGTC. Protein product: CSVAHGSANEQYV.

This chain uses TRBV7-2 with TRBJ2-1, with 12 bases fitting TRBD2. The germline gives CDR1 SGHTA, CDR2 FQGNSA. This CDR3 is 17 amino acids long. V lost 3 bases to trimming and J lost 4 bases; unmatched junction nucleotides: 7. In DNA form, the CDR3 reads TGTGCCAGCAGCTTCTCTGTGACTAGCGGGAGATACAATGAGCAGTTCTTC. Its translation is CASSFSVTSGRYNEQFF.

The chain recombines TRBV5-1 with TRBJ2-2, with 13 bases matching TRBD2. Trimming cost V 5 bases and J 5 bases; bases outside gene matches: 12. Germline V gene lookup returns CDR1 SGHRS and CDR2 YFSETQ. The CDR3 is 18 residues long. This chain's CDR3 is CASSRGLAGISTTGELFF. The DNA of the CDR3 is TGCGCCAGCAGTCGGGGACTAGCGGGGATATCAACTACCGGGGAGCTGTTTTTT.

The rearrangement links TRBV6-2 or TRBV6-3 to TRBJ2-5; the D is unclear. CDR3 length equals 13 residues. Germline lookup yields CDR1 MNHEY and CDR2 SVGEGT. The ends were cut back, 8 bases at V and 5 bases at J, with 15 bases in the middle. The CDR3 spells CASGRSPFETQYF. CDR3 DNA: TGTGCCAGCGGGCGTTCACCATTTGAGACCCAGTACTTC.

The chain joins TRBV6-4 to TRBJ2-5, with TRBD2 identical over 7 bases. The V segment lost 6 bases and the J segment 5 bases; nucleotides outside the gene matches: 6. The CDR3 consists of 13 residues. Germline V CDR1 and CDR2: MRHNA, SNTAGT. CDR3 DNA: TGTGCCAGCAGCCGAGAGGGAGGGGAGACCCAGTACTTC. Translated: CASSREGGETQYF.

In nucleotides, the CDR3 is TGTGCCAGCAGTCAGACAGGGAGAGATAACTATGGCTACACCTTC. It specifies CASSQTGRDNYGYTF. J is TRBJ1-2 and V is TRBV28; 7 bases map to TRBD1. The CDR3 is made up of 15 amino acids. The ends lost 5 bases at V and 1 base at J; junction bases unmatched: 7. Germline V gene lookup returns CDR1 MDHEN and CDR2 SYDVKM.

The J gene is TRBJ2-1, the V gene TRBV6-2 or TRBV6-3; D call uncertain. Germline CDR1 is MNHEY and CDR2 is SVGEGT. The CDR3 length is 14 residues. Trimming removed 2 bases at V and 10 bases at J, with 15 bases between. Here the CDR3 reads CASSYPGPHEEQFF. CDR3 bases: TGTGCCAGCAGTTACCCAGGCCCACATGAAGAGCAGTTCTTC.